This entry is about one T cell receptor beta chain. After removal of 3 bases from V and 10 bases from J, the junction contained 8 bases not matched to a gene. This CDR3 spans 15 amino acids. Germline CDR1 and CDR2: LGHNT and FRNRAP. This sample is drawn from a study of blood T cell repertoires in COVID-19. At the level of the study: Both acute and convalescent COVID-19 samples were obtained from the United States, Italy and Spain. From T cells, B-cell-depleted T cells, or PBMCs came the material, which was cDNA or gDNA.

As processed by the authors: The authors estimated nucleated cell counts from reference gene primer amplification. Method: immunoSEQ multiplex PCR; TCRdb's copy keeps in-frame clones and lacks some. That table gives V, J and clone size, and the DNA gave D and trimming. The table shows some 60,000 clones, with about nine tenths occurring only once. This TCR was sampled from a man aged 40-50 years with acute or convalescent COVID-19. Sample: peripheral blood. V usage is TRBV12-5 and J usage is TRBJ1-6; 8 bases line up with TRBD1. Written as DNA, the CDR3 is TGTGCTAGTGGTTTAGGACAGGGTTCAGCGTCACCCCTCCACTTT. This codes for CASGLGQGSASPLHF.